This T cell receptor beta chain is drawn from a study of healthy donors' naive CD4 and CD8 T cells. With respect to this clonotype: Its antigen is not identified.

TCR libraries were built from approximately 520 ng of total RNA by linear amplification. MiXCR, applied by TCRdb to the reads, yields one record per CDR3 protein. The repertoire includes about 180,000 distinct CDR3 sequences, about 76% of them detected once, and about 2.1% sits in the top ten. Study observations and caveats: CDR3 charge plus V and J genes appeared to account for roughly 12% of CD4/CD8 variance.

The CDR3 runs 15 residues. Per germline, CDR1 MDHEN and CDR2 SYDVKM. Trimming removed 7 bases from V and 5 bases from J, with 18 bases in between. The V gene is TRBV28, the J gene TRBJ2-1; D may be TRBD2 (6 bases). The sequencing sample was made of naive CD4+ and CD8+ T cells sorted from blood, pooled from several donors. This receptor was obtained from a pool of human donors in good health; the sample pools cells from several healthy donors. The CDR3 loop reads CASTQGTGVNNEQFF. The CDR3 DNA reads as TGTGCCAGCACCCAAGGTACGGGAGTGAACAATGAGCAGTTCTTC. The variable domain in full, completed from reference TRBV28 and TRBJ2-1, reads DVKVTQSSRYLVKRTGEKVFLECVQDMDHENMFWYRQDPGLGLRLIYFSYDVKMKEKGDIPEGYSVSREKKERFSLILESASTNQTSMYLCASTQGTGVNNEQFFGPGTRLTVL.